This entry describes one T cell receptor beta chain. The data stem from a study of blood T cell repertoires in COVID-19. TCRdb keeps only in-frame clones here, not all; method: immunoSEQ multiplex PCR. The table records some 48,000 clones, roughly 82% of them present only once. Germline V gives CDR1 LNHDA, CDR2 SQIVND (reference sequence). This CDR3 region has 17 residues. Germline trimming cut 7 bases from V and 4 bases from J; bases unmatched to any gene: 15. The sample comprised peripheral blood. The sequence derives from a human donor in a cohort sampled during active COVID-19. The rearrangement links TRBV19 to TRBJ1-2, with 10 bases identical to TRBD1. As DNA, the CDR3 is TGTGCCAGTACGTTGGGGACAGGGGCCGGACAGCTCTATGGCTACACCTTC. The encoded protein is CASTLGTGAGQLYGYTF.